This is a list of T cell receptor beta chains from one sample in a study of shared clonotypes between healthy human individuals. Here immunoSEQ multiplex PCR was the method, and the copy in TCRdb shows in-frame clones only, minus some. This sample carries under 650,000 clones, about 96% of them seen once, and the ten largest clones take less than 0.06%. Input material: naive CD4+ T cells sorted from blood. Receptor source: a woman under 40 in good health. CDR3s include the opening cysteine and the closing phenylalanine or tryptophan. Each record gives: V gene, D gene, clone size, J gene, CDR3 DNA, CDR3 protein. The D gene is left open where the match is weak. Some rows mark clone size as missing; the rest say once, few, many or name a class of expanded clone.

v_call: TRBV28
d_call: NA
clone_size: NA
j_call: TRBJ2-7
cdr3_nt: TGTGCCAGCAGCCAATTGACCATCTCCTACGAGCAGTACTTC
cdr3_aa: CASSQLTISYEQYF

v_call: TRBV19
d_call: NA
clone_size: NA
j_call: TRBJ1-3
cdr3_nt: TGTGCCAGTCAGGGACAAGCCTCTGGAAACACCATATATTTT
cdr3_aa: CASQGQASGNTIYF

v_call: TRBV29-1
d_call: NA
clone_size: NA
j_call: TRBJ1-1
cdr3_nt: TGCAGCGTGTACCGGGGGGGCAGGGGCACTGAAGCTTTCTTT
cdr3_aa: CSVYRGGRGTEAFF

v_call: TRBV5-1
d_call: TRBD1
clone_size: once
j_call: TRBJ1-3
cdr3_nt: TGCGCCAGCAGCGGGACAGTCACGAGCTCTGGAAACACCATATATTTT
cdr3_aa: CASSGTVTSSGNTIYF

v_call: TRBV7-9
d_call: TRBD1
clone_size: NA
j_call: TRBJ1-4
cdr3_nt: TGTGCCAGCAGCTTCGGACAGGGGGCGAATGAAAAACTGTTTTTT
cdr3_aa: CASSFGQGANEKLFF

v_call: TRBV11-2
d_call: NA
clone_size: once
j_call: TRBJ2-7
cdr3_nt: TGTGCCAGCAGCTTAGGGCAGAGCGTGCAGTACTTC
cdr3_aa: CASSLGQSVQYF

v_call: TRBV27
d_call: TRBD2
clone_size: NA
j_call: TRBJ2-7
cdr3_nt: TGTGCCAGCAGTTTAGCCAGCGGGAGCGTAAACGAGCAGTACTTC
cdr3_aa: CASSLASGSVNEQYF

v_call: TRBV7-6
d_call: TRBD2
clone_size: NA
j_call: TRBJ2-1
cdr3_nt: TGTGCCAGCAGCCGCAGCCCCGGACTAGCGGGAGGCCAGCAGTTCTTC
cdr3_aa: CASSRSPGLAGGQQFF

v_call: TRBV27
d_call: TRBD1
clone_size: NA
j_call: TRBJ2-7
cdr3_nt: TGTGCCAGCAGTTTCTACAGGGGGCTCCCCTTGCACGAGCAGTACTTC
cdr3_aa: CASSFYRGLPLHEQYF

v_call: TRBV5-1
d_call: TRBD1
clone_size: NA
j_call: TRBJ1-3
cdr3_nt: TGCGCCAGCAGCGTAGACAGGGTAACCCCTGGAAACACCATATATTTT
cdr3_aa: CASSVDRVTPGNTIYF

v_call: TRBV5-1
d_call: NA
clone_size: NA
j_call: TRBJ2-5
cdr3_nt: TGCGCCAGCAGCTTGGCCCCCGGGTACCAAGAGACCCAGTACTTC
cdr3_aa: CASSLAPGYQETQYF

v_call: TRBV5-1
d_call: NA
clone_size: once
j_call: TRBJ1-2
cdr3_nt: TGCGCCAGCAGCGTGGGGGGGACAACATTCCCCCTCGGCTACACCTTC
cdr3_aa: CASSVGGTTFPLGYTF

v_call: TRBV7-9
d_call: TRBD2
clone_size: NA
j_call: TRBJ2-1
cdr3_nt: TGTGCCAGCAGCGGGGCCCTGCGGGAGCTAAAGGGGAGCTACAATGAGCAGTTCTTC
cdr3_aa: CASSGALRELKGSYNEQFF

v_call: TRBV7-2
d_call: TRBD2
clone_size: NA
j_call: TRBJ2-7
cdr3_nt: TGTGCCAGCAGCCGGGGGGTTAATTCCTACGAGCAGTACTTC
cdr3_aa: CASSRGVNSYEQYF

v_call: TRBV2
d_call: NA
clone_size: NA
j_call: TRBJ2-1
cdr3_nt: TGTGCCACCACGATAGCGGAGTACAATGAGCAGTTCTTC
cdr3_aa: CATTIAEYNEQFF

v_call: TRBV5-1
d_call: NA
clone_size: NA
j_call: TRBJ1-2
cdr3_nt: TGCGCCAGCAGACCCGGGACAAGTTTAAACTATGGCTACACCTTC
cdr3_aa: CASRPGTSLNYGYTF